The rows below give T cell receptor beta chains drawn from one sample of a study of blood T cell repertoires in COVID-19. Sequencing was performed with immunoSEQ multiplex PCR; in TCRdb, only in-frame clones are kept and a portion is missing. This table has roughly 200,000 clones, around 86% appearing once. The sequencing sample was made of PBMCs or T cells enriched from blood (not recorded which). All receptors come from a man younger than 40 in a cohort exposed to, infected with or recovered from COVID-19 (not recorded which). The CDR3 runs from the conserved cysteine through the conserved F or W. The D gene is left open where the match is weak. Clone size is shown for a subset of rows, as once, few, many or a class of expanded clone.

size | D | J | V | CDR3 | DNA
. | . | TRBJ1-1 | TRBV15 | CATSRDQQGRRAFF | TGTGCCACCAGCAGAGATCAACAGGGTCGACGGGCTTTCTTT
few | . | TRBJ2-7 | TRBV24-1 | CATSDLDTKGQYF | TGTGCCACCAGTGACCTGGACACAAAGGGGCAGTACTTC
. | TRBD1 | TRBJ2-3 | TRBV6-5 | CASRGTGVGTDTQYF | TGTGCCAGCAGGGGGACAGGGGTCGGCACAGATACGCAGTATTTT
. | TRBD1 | TRBJ2-7 | TRBV6-1 | CASSEVGTGVYEQYF | TGTGCCAGCAGTGAAGTAGGGACAGGGGTGTACGAGCAGTACTTC
. | TRBD1 | TRBJ1-1 | TRBV24-1 | CATGARDRGEAFF | TGTGCCACCGGAGCCCGGGACAGGGGAGAAGCTTTCTTT
. | TRBD1 | TRBJ1-1 | TRBV7-3 | CASSTQGANTEAFF | TGTGCCAGCAGCACACAGGGGGCAAACACTGAAGCTTTCTTT
. | . | TRBJ2-5 | TRBV7-2 | CASGWARQETQYF | TGTGCCAGCGGCTGGGCGCGACAAGAGACCCAGTACTTC
. | . | TRBJ1-2 | TRBV10-3 | CAISDRKKSNYGYTF | TGTGCCATCAGTGACAGGAAAAAATCTAACTATGGCTACACCTTC
. | . | TRBJ2-5 | TRBV3-1/TRBV3-2 | CASSQELLRRGQETQYF | TGTGCCAGCAGCCAAGAACTTTTAAGACGGGGGCAAGAGACCCAGTACTTC
. | . | TRBJ2-2 | TRBV5-1 | CASSLGLFRGSSNTGELFF | TGCGCCAGCAGCTTGGGGCTTTTTCGTGGGAGCTCGAACACCGGGGAGCTGTTTTTT
. | TRBD2 | TRBJ2-7 | TRBV7-2 | CASSSTSRYEQYF | TGTGCCAGCAGCTCGACTAGCCGCTACGAGCAGTACTTC
. | . | TRBJ1-5 | TRBV4-2 | CASSQEAGSGNQPQHF | TGTGCCAGCAGCCAAGAGGCAGGGTCGGGCAATCAGCCCCAGCATTTT
. | . | TRBJ1-6 | TRBV27 | CASSFRSTASLLALHF | TGTGCCAGCAGTTTCCGCTCGACAGCCTCCTTGTTGGCCCTCCACTTT
. | . | TRBJ1-1 | TRBV9 | CASSVVERKATEAFF | TGTGCCAGCAGCGTAGTAGAACGGAAAGCGACTGAAGCTTTCTTT
. | . | TRBJ1-1 | TRBV7-8 | CASSLGQPGGTEAFF | TGTGCCAGCAGCTTAGGACAGCCGGGAGGCACTGAAGCTTTCTTT
. | . | TRBJ1-3 | TRBV3-1/TRBV3-2 | CASSQEGARNGNTIYF | TGTGCCAGCAGCCAAGAGGGGGCGCGAAATGGAAACACCATATATTTT
few | TRBD1 | TRBJ1-3 | TRBV24-1 | CATSDFFGTGVPLSGNTIYF | TGTGCCACCAGTGATTTCTTCGGGACAGGGGTCCCCCTCTCTGGAAACACCATATATTTT
. | . | TRBJ1-2 | TRBV28 | CASRAPGANYGYTF | TGTGCCAGCAGGGCCCCCGGGGCTAACTATGGCTACACCTTC
. | . | TRBJ1-2 | TRBV6-4 | CASRPTASGGYTF | TGTGCCAGCAGACCGACAGCATCTGGGGGCTACACCTTC
. | . | TRBJ1-2 | TRBV7-9 | CASSFRPKAGGYTF | TGTGCCAGCAGCTTTCGACCGAAAGCGGGTGGCTACACCTTC
many | TRBD2 | TRBJ2-7 | TRBV7-3 | CASSRLAGRPYEQYF | TGTGCCAGCAGCCGACTAGCGGGCAGACCCTACGAGCAGTACTTC
. | TRBD1 | TRBJ2-5 | TRBV28 | CASSVTGERVRTQYF | TGTGCCAGCAGTGTGACAGGGGAGCGCGTAAGGACCCAGTACTTC
. | TRBD1 | TRBJ2-7 | TRBV3-1/TRBV3-2 | CASSHPPDRVLSEQYF | TGTGCCAGCAGCCACCCCCCGGACAGGGTCTTGAGCGAGCAGTACTTC
. | TRBD1 | TRBJ1-6 | TRBV10-1 | CASSGQGNSPLHF | TGCGCCAGCAGCGGACAGGGAAATTCACCCCTCCACTTT
once | . | TRBJ1-2 | TRBV24-1 | CATSDFSEQGAHGYTF | TGTGCCACCAGTGATTTCTCTGAGCAGGGTGCTCATGGCTACACCTTC
. | . | TRBJ1-5 | TRBV19 | CASSIGQQPQHF | TGTGCCAGTAGTATAGGGCAGCAGCCCCAGCATTTT
. | . | TRBJ2-7 | TRBV10-3 | CAISDPNSGGNYEQYF | TGTGCCATCAGTGACCCGAATAGCGGTGGAAACTACGAGCAGTACTTC
. | . | TRBJ2-3 | TRBV10-1 | CASSEGHSGDTQYF | TGCGCCAGCAGTGAGGGGCACTCCGGAGATACGCAGTATTTT
. | TRBD1 | TRBJ1-1 | TRBV7-2 | CASSSRTGGWSEAFF | TGTGCCAGCAGCTCCCGGACAGGGGGTTGGAGTGAAGCTTTCTTT
. | . | TRBJ1-4 | TRBV28 | CASRVQGNEKLFF | TGTGCCAGCAGAGTCCAGGGGAATGAAAAACTGTTTTTT
. | TRBD1 | TRBJ1-2 | TRBV27 | CASSSAKLTGTYGYTF | TGTGCCAGCAGTTCGGCTAAACTGACAGGGACCTATGGCTACACCTTC
. | . | TRBJ1-2 | TRBV6-5 | CASTGREGNNYGYTF | TGTGCCAGCACTGGAAGGGAGGGAAATAACTATGGCTACACCTTC
. | TRBD2 | TRBJ2-7 | TRBV7-2 | CASSPRLAGGTYEQYF | TGTGCCAGCAGCCCCAGACTAGCGGGAGGGACCTACGAGCAGTACTTC
few | TRBD2 | TRBJ2-2 | TRBV5-5 | CASSALAGTNTGELFF | TGTGCCAGCAGTGCACTAGCGGGAACGAACACCGGGGAGCTGTTTTTT
few | . | TRBJ1-1 | TRBV23-1 | CASINRDKCPRAFF | TGCGCCAGCATAAACCGGGACAAGTGCCCCCGGGCTTTCTTT
. | . | TRBJ1-4 | TRBV15 | CAILSNEKLFF | TGTGCCATCCTCAGTAATGAAAAACTGTTTTTT
. | . | TRBJ2-1 | TRBV18 | CASSPSMGQDYNEQFF | TGTGCCAGCTCACCAAGTATGGGGCAGGACTACAATGAGCAGTTCTTC
once | . | TRBJ2-5 | TRBV2 | CASTLRDWQETQYF | TGTGCCAGCACCCTCCGGGACTGGCAAGAGACCCAGTACTTC
. | . | TRBJ2-3 | TRBV3-1/TRBV3-2 | CASSQPGTDTQYF | TGTGCCAGCAGCCAACCCGGGACAGATACGCAGTATTTT
. | . | TRBJ2-1 | TRBV19 | CASSSHRRLVHEQFF | TGTGCCAGTAGTAGCCACCGAAGACTCGTTCATGAGCAGTTCTTC